The clone carrying this T cell receptor beta chain was picked up a small number of times. The data are from a study of early T cells in non-severe SARS-CoV-2 infection. Study as a whole: Alpha and beta chains were unpaired, from unsorted whole-blood bulk RNA.

Per germline, CDR1 SGHAT and CDR2 FQNNGV. V gave up 5 bases and J gave up 0 bases, with 14 bases separating them. The CDR3 is 17 amino acids. Molecules of cDNA were individually given unique molecular identifiers that were attached to them. TCRdb independently ran MiXCR on the 5' RACE reads; one entry per CDR3 protein. The data contain about 80,000 distinct CDR3 sequences, less than 5.5% of them singletons. The chain recombines TRBV11-2 with TRBJ1-6, with a tentative D call TRBD1 (5 bases). The sequence derives from an adult who was a healthcare worker with PCR-confirmed SARS-CoV-2 infection or an uninfected control (not recorded which). The starting material was whole blood, obtained at baseline. CDR3 protein: CASSLTTVSSYNSPLHF. CDR3 DNA sequence: TGTGCCAGCAGCCTTACGACAGTGAGCTCCTATAATTCACCCCTCCACTTT.